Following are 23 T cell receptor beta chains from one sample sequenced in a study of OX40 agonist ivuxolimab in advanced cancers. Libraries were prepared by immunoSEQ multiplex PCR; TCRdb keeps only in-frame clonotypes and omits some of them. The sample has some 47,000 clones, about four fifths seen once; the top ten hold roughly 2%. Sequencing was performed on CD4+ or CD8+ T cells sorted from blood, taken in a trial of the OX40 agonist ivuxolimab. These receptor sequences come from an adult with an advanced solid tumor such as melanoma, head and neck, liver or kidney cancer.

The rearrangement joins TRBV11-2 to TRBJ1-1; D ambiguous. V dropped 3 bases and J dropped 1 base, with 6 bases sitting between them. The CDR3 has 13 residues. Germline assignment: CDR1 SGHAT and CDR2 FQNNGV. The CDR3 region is CASSLPQNTEAFF. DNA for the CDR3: TGTGCCAGCAGCTTGCCCCAGAACACTGAAGCTTTCTTT.

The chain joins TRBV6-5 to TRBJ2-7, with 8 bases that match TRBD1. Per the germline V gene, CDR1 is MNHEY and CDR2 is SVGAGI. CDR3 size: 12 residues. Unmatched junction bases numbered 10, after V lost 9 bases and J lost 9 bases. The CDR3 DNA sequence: TGTGCCAGTCTGGGGACAGGCCCGGTGCAGTACTTC. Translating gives CASLGTGPVQYF.

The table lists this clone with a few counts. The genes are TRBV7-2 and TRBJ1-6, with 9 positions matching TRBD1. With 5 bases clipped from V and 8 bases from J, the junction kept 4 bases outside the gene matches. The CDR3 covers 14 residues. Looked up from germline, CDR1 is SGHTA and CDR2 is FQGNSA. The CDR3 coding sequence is TGTGCCAGCAGCACAGGGGGCTTCTATTCACCCCTCCACTTT. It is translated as CASSTGGFYSPLHF.

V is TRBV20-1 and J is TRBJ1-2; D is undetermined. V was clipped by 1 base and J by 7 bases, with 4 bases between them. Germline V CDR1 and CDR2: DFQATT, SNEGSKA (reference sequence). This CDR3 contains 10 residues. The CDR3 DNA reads TGCAGTGCTAGAGGATTTGGCTACACCTTC. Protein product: CSARGFGYTF.

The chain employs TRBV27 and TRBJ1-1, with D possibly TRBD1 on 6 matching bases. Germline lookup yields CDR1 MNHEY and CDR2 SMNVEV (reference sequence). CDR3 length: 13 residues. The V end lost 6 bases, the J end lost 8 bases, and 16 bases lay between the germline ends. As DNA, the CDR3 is TGTGCCAGCAGGTCTTCAGGGGAGGGAGAAGCTTTCTTT. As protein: CASRSSGEGEAFF.

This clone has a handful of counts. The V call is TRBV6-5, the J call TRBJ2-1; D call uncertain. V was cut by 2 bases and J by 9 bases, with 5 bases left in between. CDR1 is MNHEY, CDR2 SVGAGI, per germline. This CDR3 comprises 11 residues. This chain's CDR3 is CASSYGGEQFF. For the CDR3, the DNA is TGTGCCAGCAGTTACGGCGGTGAGCAGTTCTTC.

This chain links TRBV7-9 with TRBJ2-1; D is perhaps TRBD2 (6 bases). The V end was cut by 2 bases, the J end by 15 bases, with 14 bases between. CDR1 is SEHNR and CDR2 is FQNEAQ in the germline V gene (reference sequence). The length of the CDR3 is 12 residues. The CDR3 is CASSLIETSSFF. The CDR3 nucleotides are TGTGCCAGCAGCTTAATAGAAACTAGCTCGTTCTTC.

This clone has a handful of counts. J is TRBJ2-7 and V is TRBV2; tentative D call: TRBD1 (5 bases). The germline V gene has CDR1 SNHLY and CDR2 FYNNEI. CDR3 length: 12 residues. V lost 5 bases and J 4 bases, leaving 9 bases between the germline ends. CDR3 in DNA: TGTGCCAGCAGTCCCAACAGGTACGAGCAGTACTTC. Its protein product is CASSPNRYEQYF. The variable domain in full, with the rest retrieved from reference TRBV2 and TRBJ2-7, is EPEVTQTPSHQVTQMGQEVILRCVPISNHLYFYWYRQILGQKVEFLVSFYNNEISEKSEIFDDQFSVERPDGSNFTLKIRSTKLEDSAMYFCASSPNRYEQYFGPGTRLTVT.

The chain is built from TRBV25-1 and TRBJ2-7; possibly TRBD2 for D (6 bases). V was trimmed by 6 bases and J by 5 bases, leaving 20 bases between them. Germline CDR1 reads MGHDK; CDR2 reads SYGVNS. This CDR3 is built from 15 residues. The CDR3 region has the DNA TGTGCCAGCAGCCTCCCCGGGACCGGGAGAGACGAGCAGTACTTC. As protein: CASSLPGTGRDEQYF.

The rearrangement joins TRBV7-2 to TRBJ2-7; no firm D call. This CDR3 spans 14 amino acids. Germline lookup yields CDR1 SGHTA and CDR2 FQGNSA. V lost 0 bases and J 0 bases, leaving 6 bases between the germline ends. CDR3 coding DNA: TGTGCCAGCAGCTTAGCGCGGAGCTCCTACGAGCAGTACTTC. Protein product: CASSLARSSYEQYF.

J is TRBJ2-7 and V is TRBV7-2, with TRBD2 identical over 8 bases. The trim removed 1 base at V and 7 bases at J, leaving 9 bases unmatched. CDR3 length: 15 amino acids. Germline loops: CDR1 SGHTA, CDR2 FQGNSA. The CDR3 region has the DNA TGTGCCAGCAGCTTAGGGGGCGCGGGGGGCGTGGAGCAGTACTTC. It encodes CASSLGGAGGVEQYF.

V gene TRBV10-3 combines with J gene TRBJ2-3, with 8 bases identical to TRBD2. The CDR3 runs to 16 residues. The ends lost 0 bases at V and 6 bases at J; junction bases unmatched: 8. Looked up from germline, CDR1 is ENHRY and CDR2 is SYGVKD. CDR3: CAISESVAGIRDTQYF. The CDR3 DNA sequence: TGTGCCATCAGTGAGTCGGTAGCGGGAATAAGGGATACGCAGTATTTT.

As DNA, the CDR3 is TGCGCCAGCAGCTTGGGGACAGCCGGAAACACCATATATTTT. Amino acids: CASSLGTAGNTIYF. The chain carries TRBV5-1 and TRBJ1-3, with D possibly being TRBD1 (6 bases). The germline gives CDR1 SGHRS, CDR2 YFSETQ. Between the trimmed V and J ends, which lost 0 bases and 4 bases, there was a span of 8 bases. The CDR3 is 14 amino acids.

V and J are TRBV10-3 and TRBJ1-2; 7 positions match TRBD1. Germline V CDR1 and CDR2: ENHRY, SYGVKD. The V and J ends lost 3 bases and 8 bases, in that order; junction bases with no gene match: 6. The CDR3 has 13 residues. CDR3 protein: CAISEGQEGGYTF. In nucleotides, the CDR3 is TGTGCCATCAGTGAAGGACAGGAGGGAGGCTACACCTTC.

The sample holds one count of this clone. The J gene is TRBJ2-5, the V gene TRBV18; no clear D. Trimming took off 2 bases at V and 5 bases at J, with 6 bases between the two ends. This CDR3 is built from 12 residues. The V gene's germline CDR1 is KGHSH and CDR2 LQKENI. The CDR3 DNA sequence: TGTGCCAGCTCACCATTAGGGGAGACCCAGTACTTC. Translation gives CASSPLGETQYF. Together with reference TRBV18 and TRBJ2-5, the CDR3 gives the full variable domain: NAGVMQNPRHLVRRRGQEARLRCSPMKGHSHVYWYRQLPEEGLKFMVYLQKENIIDESGMPKERFSAEFPKEGPSILRIQQVVRGDSAAYFCASSPLGETQYFGPGTRLLVL.

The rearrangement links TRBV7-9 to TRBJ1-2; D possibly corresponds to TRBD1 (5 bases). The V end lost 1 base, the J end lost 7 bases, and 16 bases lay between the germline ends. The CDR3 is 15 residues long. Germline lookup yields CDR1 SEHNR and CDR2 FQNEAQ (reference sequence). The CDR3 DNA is TGTGCCAGCAGCTTAGACGGGGGAGTCATGGGTGGCTACACCTTC. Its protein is CASSLDGGVMGGYTF.

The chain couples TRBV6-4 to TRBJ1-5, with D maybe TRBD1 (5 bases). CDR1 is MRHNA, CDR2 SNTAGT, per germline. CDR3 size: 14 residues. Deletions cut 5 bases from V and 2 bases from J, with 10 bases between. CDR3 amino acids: CASSPGAGNQPQHF. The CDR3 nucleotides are TGTGCCAGCAGTCCTGGGGCAGGCAATCAGCCCCAGCATTTT.

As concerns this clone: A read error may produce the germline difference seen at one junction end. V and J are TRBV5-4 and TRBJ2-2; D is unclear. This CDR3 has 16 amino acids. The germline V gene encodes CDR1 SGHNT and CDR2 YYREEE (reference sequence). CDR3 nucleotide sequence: TGTGCCAGCACCTTGTCCGTCAAGGCGAGCACCGGGGAGCTGTTTTTT. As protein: CASTLSVKASTGELFF.

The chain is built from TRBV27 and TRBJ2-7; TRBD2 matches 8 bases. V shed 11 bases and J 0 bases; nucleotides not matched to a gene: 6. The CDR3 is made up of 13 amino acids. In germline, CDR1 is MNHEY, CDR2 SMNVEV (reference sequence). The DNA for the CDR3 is TGTGCCTCCTCCGGGACTAGCTCCTACGAGCAGTACTTC. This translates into CASSGTSSYEQYF.

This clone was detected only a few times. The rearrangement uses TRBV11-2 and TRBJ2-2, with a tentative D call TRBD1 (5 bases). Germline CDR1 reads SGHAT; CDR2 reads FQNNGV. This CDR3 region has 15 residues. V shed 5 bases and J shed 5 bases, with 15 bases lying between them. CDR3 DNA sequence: TGTGCCAGCAGCGCCCGGACACAGGTTACCGGGGAGCTGTTTTTT. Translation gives CASSARTQVTGELFF.

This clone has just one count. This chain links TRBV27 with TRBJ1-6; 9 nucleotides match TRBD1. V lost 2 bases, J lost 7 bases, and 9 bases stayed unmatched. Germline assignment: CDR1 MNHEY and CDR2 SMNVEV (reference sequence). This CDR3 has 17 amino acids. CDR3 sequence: CASSLRPGTGYNSPLHF. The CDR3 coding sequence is TGTGCCAGCAGTTTAAGACCCGGGACAGGGTACAATTCACCCCTCCACTTT.

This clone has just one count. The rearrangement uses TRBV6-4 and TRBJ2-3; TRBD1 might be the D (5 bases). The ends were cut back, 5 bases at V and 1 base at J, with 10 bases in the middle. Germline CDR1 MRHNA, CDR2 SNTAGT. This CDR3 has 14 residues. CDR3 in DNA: TGTGCCAGCAGTTTAGGGGCCCGCACAGATACGCAGTATTTT. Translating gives CASSLGARTDTQYF.

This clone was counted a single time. Here the CDR3 reads CASSIFLATNEKLFF. The CDR3 DNA follows: TGTGCCAGTAGTATTTTCCTCGCAACTAATGAAAAACTGTTTTTT. The rearrangement uses TRBV19 and TRBJ1-4; D remains unclear. The CDR3 consists of 15 residues. V lost 3 bases to trimming and J lost 0 bases, with 8 bases between them. From germline, CDR1 is LNHDA and CDR2 SQIVND (reference sequence).